The 30 T cell receptor beta chains below all came from one sample that was sequenced in a study of T cell repertoires in cytomegalovirus infection. TCRdb re-called the reads with MiXCR, one entry per CDR3 protein. The table shows about 830,000 distinct CDR3 sequences, with 30% to 35% occurring only once. Their antigens are not known. The sample in question was cultured CD8+ T cells from PBMCs, obtained from culture after CMV antigen stimulation. The receptor set was obtained from a human donor in good health (CMV status not recorded). Some clones in this sample may be carry-over from other donors' samples.

This clonotype appeared a few times. The chain has TRBV15 and TRBJ1-2; a possible D gene is TRBD1 (6 bases). The CDR3 spans 14 residues. The V and J ends lost 1 base and 7 bases respectively, with 13 bases between them. Germline V gene lookup returns CDR1 LNHNV and CDR2 YYDKDF (reference sequence). Here the CDR3 reads CATSRAGGESGYTF. CDR3 sequence (DNA): TGTGCCACCAGCAGAGCGGGGGGCGAGAGTGGCTACACCTTC.

The chain has TRBV6-2 or TRBV6-3 and TRBJ2-2; 11 bases align to TRBD2. Germline trimming cut 6 bases from V and 1 base from J; bases unmatched to any gene: 7. The CDR3 contains 17 residues. The germline gives CDR1 MNHEY, CDR2 SVGEGT. CDR3 DNA: TGTGCCAGCAGAGCACTAGCGGGGGCCCTGAACACCGGGGAGCTGTTTTTT. Translation gives CASRALAGALNTGELFF.

This clonotype was seen a handful of times. The rearrangement uses TRBV29-1 and TRBJ2-1, with 9 bases lining up with TRBD2. CDR3 length: 15 amino acids. Germline-derived CDR1 and CDR2 are SQVTM and ANQGSEA. The V gene end was trimmed by 2 bases and the J gene end by 6 bases; junction bases not matched to a gene: 8. The DNA of the CDR3 is TGCAGCGTTGAAAGTGCGGGGGGGCCCAGCAATGAGCAGTTCTTC. This codes for CSVESAGGPSNEQFF.

The chain uses TRBV20-1 and TRBJ2-1; D assignment may be TRBD1 or TRBD2 (5 bases each). Per the germline V gene, CDR1 is DFQATT and CDR2 is SNEGSKA (reference sequence). Trimming took off 6 bases at V and 4 bases at J, with 16 bases between the two ends. CDR3 length equals 14 residues. The CDR3 reads CSALGDGRYNEQFF. The CDR3 DNA is TGCAGTGCCCTTGGGGACGGAAGATACAATGAGCAGTTCTTC.

This chain uses TRBV7-9 with TRBJ1-6; D not certain. CDR1 is SEHNR, CDR2 FQNEAQ, per germline (reference sequence). V shed 5 bases and J shed 11 bases, with 19 bases lying between them. This CDR3 spans 15 amino acids. The CDR3 DNA follows: TGTGCCAGCAGCCTACCTACCGGCCCGAAACCACCCCTCCACTTT. Translating gives CASSLPTGPKPPLHF.

The chain couples TRBV5-1 to TRBJ1-5; 9 nucleotides line up with TRBD1. The V gene's germline CDR1 is SGHRS and CDR2 YFSETQ. The J segment lost 6 bases and the V segment lost 0 bases, leaving 4 bases of the junction unmatched. The CDR3 consists of 15 residues. Written as DNA, the CDR3 is TGCGCCAGCAGCTTGGGGGACAGGGAGGGTCAGCCCCAGCATTTT. This codes for CASSLGDREGQPQHF.

The chain links TRBV28 to TRBJ1-6, with D tentatively TRBD1 (6 bases). The CDR3 sequence is 15 residues long. Germline loops: CDR1 MDHEN, CDR2 SYDVKM. The V end was cut by 3 bases, the J end by 10 bases, with 16 bases between. In nucleotides, the CDR3 is TGTGCCAGCAGTTTGTTGTCAGGGGAAAGATCACCCCTCCACTTT. Residues: CASSLLSGERSPLHF.

This clonotype was counted between two and nine times. The rearrangement links TRBV12-3 or TRBV12-4 to TRBJ2-3, with D hard to call. Trimming stripped 8 bases from V and 2 bases from J, with 11 bases between. The CDR3 loop spans 13 amino acids. CDR3 sequence reads: CASSWTHTDTQYF. Here the CDR3 DNA reads TGTGCCAGCTCGTGGACGCACACAGATACGCAGTATTTT.

CDR3 bases: TGTGCCAGCACCTTGAGACTAGCGGGGACGTACACAGATACGCAGTATTTT. Its translation: CASTLRLAGTYTDTQYF. The gene calls are TRBV27 and TRBJ2-3; 11 bases agree with TRBD2. Germline V gives CDR1 MNHEY, CDR2 SMNVEV (reference sequence). The CDR3 consists of 17 residues. The V and J ends lost 7 bases and 2 bases, in that order; junction bases with no gene match: 11.

This rearrangement joins TRBV7-9 to TRBJ1-1, with D unresolved. There are 12 residues in the CDR3. Trimming removed 4 bases from V and 12 bases from J, with 15 bases in between. Germline CDR1 is SEHNR and CDR2 is FQNEAQ (reference sequence). CDR3 DNA sequence: TGTGCCAGCAGCTCCGACTACTCGAGCACTTTCTTT. It codes for CASSSDYSSTFF.

The chain recombines TRBV12-3 or TRBV12-4 with TRBJ2-4; D gene uncertain. The CDR3 spans 14 residues. Trimming took off 8 bases at V and 1 base at J, with 12 bases between the two ends. The CDR3 here is CASGIGLAKNIQYF. CDR3 bases: TGTGCCAGCGGAATAGGGCTTGCCAAAAACATTCAGTACTTC.

The chain combines TRBV20-1 with TRBJ1-4; possibly TRBD1 for D (5 bases). Per germline, CDR1 DFQATT and CDR2 SNEGSKA (reference sequence). This CDR3 spans 16 amino acids. V lost 0 bases and J 3 bases, leaving 14 bases between the germline ends. This CDR3 reads CSARDRGRASNEKLFF. In nucleotides, the CDR3 is TGCAGTGCTAGAGATAGGGGCAGGGCTTCTAATGAAAAACTGTTTTTT.

This clonotype occurred a few times. The chain couples TRBV4-1 to TRBJ2-3; maybe TRBD1 (6 bases). There are 17 residues in the CDR3. V was shortened by 0 bases and J by 1 base, with 14 bases between the two germline ends. CDR1 and CDR2 (germline): MGHRA, YSYEKL. Here the CDR3 reads CASSQDLGAPGTDTQYF. The CDR3 DNA reads TGCGCCAGCAGCCAAGATCTGGGGGCCCCGGGCACAGATACGCAGTATTTT.

This clonotype was counted only a few times. This chain connects TRBV11-3 to TRBJ2-7; D is ambiguous. CDR3 size: 14 residues. Germline V gene sequence: CDR1 SGHNT, CDR2 YENEEA. The germline V and J ends were trimmed by 5 bases and 6 bases, with 17 bases remaining between them. In nucleotides, the CDR3 is TGTGCCAGCAGCATTAGATGTAGATTTTGCGAGCAGTACGTC. Translation: CASSIRCRFCEQYV.

This chain links TRBV3-1 with TRBJ1-2, with D maybe TRBD1 (5 bases). V was trimmed by 0 bases and J by 5 bases, leaving 22 bases between them. This CDR3 has 18 residues. In germline, CDR1 is LGHDT, CDR2 YNNKEL (reference sequence). Written as DNA, the CDR3 is TGTGCCAGCAGCCAAGATTTTTTGACAGACTCCTTCGAGTATGGCTACACCTTC. Its protein is CASSQDFLTDSFEYGYTF.

The chain is built from TRBV20-1 and TRBJ2-2, with 12 bases lining up with TRBD1. This CDR3 is 16 amino acids long. V gave up 4 bases and J gave up 5 bases; unmatched junction bases: 8. Germline CDR1 reads DFQATT; CDR2 reads SNEGSKA (reference sequence). CDR3 residues: CSAKGQGAYGTGELFF. CDR3 coding DNA: TGCAGTGCTAAGGGACAGGGGGCGTATGGAACCGGGGAGCTGTTTTTT.

This clonotype was seen once. Germline and junction disagree at one end, which may indicate a read error. The gene calls are TRBV12-3 or TRBV12-4 and TRBJ1-4; a possible D gene is TRBD1 (6 bases). This CDR3 is 16 amino acids long. CDR3 coding DNA: TGTGCCAACAGTTTATTGAGGGACACAACTAATGAAAAACTGTTTTTT. Encoded protein: CANSLLRDTTNEKLFF.

The chain couples TRBV7-6 to TRBJ2-3; TRBD2 is a possible D gene (6 bases). Looked up from germline, CDR1 is SGHVS and CDR2 is FNYEAQ. The CDR3 length is 14 residues. Trimming took off 3 bases at V and 4 bases at J, with 11 bases between the two ends. DNA of the CDR3: TGTGCCAGCAGCTTGGGCGGGGTGTCAGATACGCAGTATTTT. It translates to CASSLGGVSDTQYF.

This clonotype was seen repeatedly, ten times or more. The J gene is TRBJ1-1, the V gene TRBV6-5, with D unclear. The ends were cut back, 2 bases at V and 2 bases at J, with 6 bases in the middle. Per the germline V gene, CDR1 is MNHEY and CDR2 is SVGAGI. The length of the CDR3 is 13 residues. The CDR3 nucleotides read TGTGCCAGCAGTTACCGGGGAAACACTGAAGCTTTCTTT. This encodes CASSYRGNTEAFF.

The chain couples TRBV9 to TRBJ1-2, with D possibly matching TRBD1 (6 bases). The CDR3 totals 14 residues. The germline V and J ends were trimmed by 4 bases and 4 bases, with 14 bases remaining between them. Germline CDR1 and CDR2: SGDLS and YYNGEE. Here the CDR3 reads CASSPGGGLYGYTF. The DNA for the CDR3 is TGTGCCAGCAGCCCGGGGGGCGGCCTCTATGGCTACACCTTC.

This chain uses TRBV25-1 with TRBJ1-2; D possibly corresponds to TRBD1 (6 bases). This CDR3 contains 15 residues. Trimming cost V 4 bases and J 1 base, with 13 bases left between them. CDR1 is MGHDK, CDR2 SYGVNS, per germline. The CDR3 reads CASSVAGALNYGYTF. The CDR3 nucleotides read TGTGCCAGCAGTGTGGCAGGGGCGCTTAACTATGGCTACACCTTC.

The V and J genes are TRBV6-2 or TRBV6-3 and TRBJ2-7, with 11 bases that match TRBD1. The V and J ends lost 5 bases and 4 bases, in that order; junction bases with no gene match: 4. Germline V gene lookup returns CDR1 MNHEY and CDR2 SVGEGT. The CDR3 spans 14 residues. The CDR3 protein is CASSKDRGRYEQYV. In nucleotides, the CDR3 is TGTGCCAGCAGTAAGGACAGGGGGCGGTACGAGCAGTACGTC.

This clonotype was seen once. The V gene is TRBV20-1, the J gene TRBJ2-7; the D gene is possibly TRBD1 (5 bases). The CDR3 runs 14 residues. Looked up from germline, CDR1 is DFQATT and CDR2 is SNEGSKA (reference sequence). Between the trimmed V and J ends, which lost 3 bases and 1 base, there was a span of 13 bases. CDR3 sequence: CSARDTAASYEQYF. In DNA form, the CDR3 reads TGCAGTGCTAGGGACACAGCCGCTTCCTACGAGCAGTACTTC.

This clonotype came up a few times. CDR3 residues: CASSQDAHRADTQYF. The CDR3 nucleotides are TGTGCCAGCAGCCAAGACGCACACAGGGCCGATACGCAGTATTTT. This chain links TRBV14 with TRBJ2-3; weak D call: TRBD1 (6 bases). The V end was cut by 0 bases, the J end by 6 bases, with 13 bases between. CDR1 SGHDN and CDR2 FVKESK come from the germline V gene. The CDR3 spans 15 residues.

The chain combines TRBV6-2 or TRBV6-3 with TRBJ1-1; D gene ambiguous. V lost 2 bases, J lost 3 bases, and 10 bases lay in between. The CDR3 spans 14 residues. In germline, CDR1 is MNHEY, CDR2 SVGEGT. CDR3 in DNA: TGTGCCAGCAGTTACGTACACGTGGACACTGAAGCTTTCTTT. Amino acid sequence: CASSYVHVDTEAFF.

The V and J genes are TRBV6-2 or TRBV6-3 and TRBJ2-7, with 8 bases identical to TRBD1. CDR1 is MNHEY and CDR2 is SVGEGT in the germline V gene. Trimming removed 0 bases from V and 7 bases from J; junction bases left unmatched: 5. There are 14 residues in the CDR3. In DNA, the CDR3 is TGTGCCAGCAGTTACTCGTCAGGGGGCATGGAGCAGTACTTC. This translates into CASSYSSGGMEQYF.

This clonotype showed up just once. The chain joins TRBV4-2 to TRBJ2-6, with TRBD2 as a possible D gene (5 bases). This CDR3 comprises 19 residues. CDR1 and CDR2 (germline): LGHNA, YNFKEQ. Trimming left V 0 bases short and J 1 base short, with 16 bases between. CDR3 DNA: TGTGCCAGCAGCCAAGACAACGGGATCTTCAGTTCTGGGGCCAACGTCCTGACTTTC. This sequence encodes CASSQDNGIFSSGANVLTF.

The chain recombines TRBV20-1 with TRBJ2-1, with a tentative D call TRBD2 (7 bases). The V gene lost 3 bases and the J gene lost 6 bases, with 12 bases spanning the gap. The CDR3 runs to 13 residues. Germline CDR1 is DFQATT and CDR2 is SNEGSKA (reference sequence). CDR3 residues: CSASSGGPNEQFF. In DNA form, the CDR3 reads TGCAGTGCTAGTTCGGGGGGCCCCAATGAGCAGTTCTTC.

The chain carries TRBV11-2 and TRBJ2-1; 7 bases line up with TRBD1. Per germline, CDR1 SGHAT and CDR2 FQNNGV. The CDR3 extends over 14 amino acids. Unmatched junction bases numbered 11, after V lost 7 bases and J lost 8 bases. CDR3 sequence (DNA): TGTGCCAGCAACAGGGACAGCTACACCCATGAGCAGTTCTTC. Translated: CASNRDSYTHEQFF.

The J gene is TRBJ1-5, the V gene TRBV6-1; D is ambiguous. This CDR3 is 14 amino acids long. Germline V lookup: CDR1 MNHNS, CDR2 SASEGT. V was trimmed by 8 bases and J by 0 bases, leaving 11 bases between them. The CDR3 loop reads CASLDLHSNQPQHF. For the CDR3, the DNA is TGTGCCAGCCTGGACCTTCATAGCAATCAGCCCCAGCATTTT.